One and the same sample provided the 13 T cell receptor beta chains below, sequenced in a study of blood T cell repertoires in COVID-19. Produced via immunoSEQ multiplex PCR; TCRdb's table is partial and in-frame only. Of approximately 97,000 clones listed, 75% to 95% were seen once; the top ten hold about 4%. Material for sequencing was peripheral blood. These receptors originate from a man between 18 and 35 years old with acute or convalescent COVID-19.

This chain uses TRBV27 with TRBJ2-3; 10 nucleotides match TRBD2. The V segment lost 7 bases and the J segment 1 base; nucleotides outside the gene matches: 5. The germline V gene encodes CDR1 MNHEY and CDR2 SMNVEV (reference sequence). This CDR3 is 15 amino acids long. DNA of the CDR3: TGTGCCAGCAATCTAGCGGGGGTTCGCACAGATACGCAGTATTTT. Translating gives CASNLAGVRTDTQYF.

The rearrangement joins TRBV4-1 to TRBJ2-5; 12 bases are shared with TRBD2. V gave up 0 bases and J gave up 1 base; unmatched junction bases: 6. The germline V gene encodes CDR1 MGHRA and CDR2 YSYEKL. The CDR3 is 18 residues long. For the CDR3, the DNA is TGCGCCAGCAGCCAAGATAGGACTAGCGGGAATTTCCAAGAGACCCAGTACTTC. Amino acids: CASSQDRTSGNFQETQYF.

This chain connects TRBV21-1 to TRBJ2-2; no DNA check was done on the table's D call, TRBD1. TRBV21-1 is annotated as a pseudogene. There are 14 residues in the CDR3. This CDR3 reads CASSKRQGGGELFF. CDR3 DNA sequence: TGTGCCAGCAGCAAGCGACAGGGTGGTGGGGAGCTGTTTTTT.

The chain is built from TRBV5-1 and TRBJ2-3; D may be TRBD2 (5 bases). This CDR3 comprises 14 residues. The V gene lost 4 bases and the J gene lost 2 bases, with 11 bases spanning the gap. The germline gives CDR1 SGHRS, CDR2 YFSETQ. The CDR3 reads CASSLWTLTDTQYF. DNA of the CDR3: TGCGCCAGCAGCCTATGGACTCTCACAGATACGCAGTATTTT.

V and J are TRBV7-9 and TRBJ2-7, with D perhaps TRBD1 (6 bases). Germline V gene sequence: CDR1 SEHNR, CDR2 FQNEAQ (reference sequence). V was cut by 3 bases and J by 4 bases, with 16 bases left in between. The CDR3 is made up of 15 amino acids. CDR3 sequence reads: CASSLFTGYAYEQYF. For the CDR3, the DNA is TGTGCCAGCAGCTTGTTTACAGGGTACGCTTACGAGCAGTACTTC. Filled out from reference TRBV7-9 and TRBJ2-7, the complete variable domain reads DTGVSQNPRHKITKRGQNVTFRCDPISEHNRLYWYRQTLGQGPEFLTYFQNEAQLEKSRLLSDRFSAERPKGSFSTLEIQRTEQGDSAMYLCASSLFTGYAYEQYFGPGTRLTVT.

CDR3 amino acids: CASSLGDREAFF. CDR3 coding DNA: TGTGCCAGCAGCTTAGGGGATCGTGAAGCTTTCTTT. J is TRBJ1-1 and V is TRBV5-6; D possibly corresponds to TRBD1 (5 bases). The CDR3 runs 12 residues. Trimming stripped 2 bases from V and 7 bases from J, with 9 bases between. Germline CDR1 and CDR2: SGHDT and YYEEEE.

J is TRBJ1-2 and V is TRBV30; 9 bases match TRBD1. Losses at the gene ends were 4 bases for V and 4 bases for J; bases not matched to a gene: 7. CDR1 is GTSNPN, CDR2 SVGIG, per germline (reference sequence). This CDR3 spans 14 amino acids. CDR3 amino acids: CAWNPDRGFYGYTF. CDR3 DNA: TGTGCCTGGAACCCGGACAGGGGCTTCTATGGCTACACCTTC.

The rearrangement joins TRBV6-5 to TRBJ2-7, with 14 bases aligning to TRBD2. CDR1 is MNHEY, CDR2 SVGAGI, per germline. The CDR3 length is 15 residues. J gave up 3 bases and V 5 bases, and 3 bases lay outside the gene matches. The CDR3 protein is CASSIGLAGGYEQYF. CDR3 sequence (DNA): TGTGCCAGCAGTATCGGACTAGCGGGGGGCTACGAGCAGTACTTC.

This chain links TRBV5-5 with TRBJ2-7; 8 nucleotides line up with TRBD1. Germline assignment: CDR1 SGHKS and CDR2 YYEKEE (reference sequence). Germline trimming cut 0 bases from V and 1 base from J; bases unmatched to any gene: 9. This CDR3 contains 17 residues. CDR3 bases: TGTGCCAGCAGCTTGGCGGGGACGCGACAGGGGTCCTACGAGCAGTACTTC. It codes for CASSLAGTRQGSYEQYF.

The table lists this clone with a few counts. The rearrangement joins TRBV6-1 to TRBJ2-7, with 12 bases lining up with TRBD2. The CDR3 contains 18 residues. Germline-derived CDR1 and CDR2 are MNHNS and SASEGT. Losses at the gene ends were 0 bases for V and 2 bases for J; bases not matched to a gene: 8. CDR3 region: CASSEAPSGGASPYEQYF. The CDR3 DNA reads TGTGCCAGCAGTGAAGCGCCTAGCGGGGGGGCATCCCCCTACGAGCAGTACTTC.

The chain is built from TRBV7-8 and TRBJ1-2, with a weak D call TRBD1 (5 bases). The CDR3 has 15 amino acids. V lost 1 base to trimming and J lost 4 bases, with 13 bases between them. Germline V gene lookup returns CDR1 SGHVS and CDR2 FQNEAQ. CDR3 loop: CASSLDRGLLYGYTF. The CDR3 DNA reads TGTGCCAGCAGCTTAGATCGGGGACTTCTCTATGGCTACACCTTC. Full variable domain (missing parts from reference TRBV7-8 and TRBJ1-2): GAGVSQSPRYKVAKRGQDVALRCDPISGHVSLFWYQQALGQGPEFLTYFQNEAQLDKSGLPSDRFFAERPEGSVSTLKIQRTQQEDSAVYLCASSLDRGLLYGYTFGSGTRLTVV.

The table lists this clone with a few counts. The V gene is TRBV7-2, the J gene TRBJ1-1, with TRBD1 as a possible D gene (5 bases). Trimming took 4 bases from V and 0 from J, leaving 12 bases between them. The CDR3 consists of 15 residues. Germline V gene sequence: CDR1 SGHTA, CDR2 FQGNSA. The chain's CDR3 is CASSSRQDMNTEAFF. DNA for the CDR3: TGTGCCAGCAGCTCTCGCCAGGACATGAACACTGAAGCTTTCTTT. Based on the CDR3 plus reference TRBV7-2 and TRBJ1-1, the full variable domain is GAGVSQSPSNKVTEKGKDVELRCDPISGHTALYWYRQSLGQGLEFLIYFQGNSAPDKSGLPSDRFSAERTGGSVSTLTIQRTQQEDSAVYLCASSSRQDMNTEAFFGQGTRLTVV.

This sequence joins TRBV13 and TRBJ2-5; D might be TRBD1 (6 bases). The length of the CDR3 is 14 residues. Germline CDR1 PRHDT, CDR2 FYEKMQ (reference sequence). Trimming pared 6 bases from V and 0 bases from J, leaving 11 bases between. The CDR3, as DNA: TGTGCCAGCAGTAATACAGGGTACCAAGAGACCCAGTACTTC. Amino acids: CASSNTGYQETQYF.